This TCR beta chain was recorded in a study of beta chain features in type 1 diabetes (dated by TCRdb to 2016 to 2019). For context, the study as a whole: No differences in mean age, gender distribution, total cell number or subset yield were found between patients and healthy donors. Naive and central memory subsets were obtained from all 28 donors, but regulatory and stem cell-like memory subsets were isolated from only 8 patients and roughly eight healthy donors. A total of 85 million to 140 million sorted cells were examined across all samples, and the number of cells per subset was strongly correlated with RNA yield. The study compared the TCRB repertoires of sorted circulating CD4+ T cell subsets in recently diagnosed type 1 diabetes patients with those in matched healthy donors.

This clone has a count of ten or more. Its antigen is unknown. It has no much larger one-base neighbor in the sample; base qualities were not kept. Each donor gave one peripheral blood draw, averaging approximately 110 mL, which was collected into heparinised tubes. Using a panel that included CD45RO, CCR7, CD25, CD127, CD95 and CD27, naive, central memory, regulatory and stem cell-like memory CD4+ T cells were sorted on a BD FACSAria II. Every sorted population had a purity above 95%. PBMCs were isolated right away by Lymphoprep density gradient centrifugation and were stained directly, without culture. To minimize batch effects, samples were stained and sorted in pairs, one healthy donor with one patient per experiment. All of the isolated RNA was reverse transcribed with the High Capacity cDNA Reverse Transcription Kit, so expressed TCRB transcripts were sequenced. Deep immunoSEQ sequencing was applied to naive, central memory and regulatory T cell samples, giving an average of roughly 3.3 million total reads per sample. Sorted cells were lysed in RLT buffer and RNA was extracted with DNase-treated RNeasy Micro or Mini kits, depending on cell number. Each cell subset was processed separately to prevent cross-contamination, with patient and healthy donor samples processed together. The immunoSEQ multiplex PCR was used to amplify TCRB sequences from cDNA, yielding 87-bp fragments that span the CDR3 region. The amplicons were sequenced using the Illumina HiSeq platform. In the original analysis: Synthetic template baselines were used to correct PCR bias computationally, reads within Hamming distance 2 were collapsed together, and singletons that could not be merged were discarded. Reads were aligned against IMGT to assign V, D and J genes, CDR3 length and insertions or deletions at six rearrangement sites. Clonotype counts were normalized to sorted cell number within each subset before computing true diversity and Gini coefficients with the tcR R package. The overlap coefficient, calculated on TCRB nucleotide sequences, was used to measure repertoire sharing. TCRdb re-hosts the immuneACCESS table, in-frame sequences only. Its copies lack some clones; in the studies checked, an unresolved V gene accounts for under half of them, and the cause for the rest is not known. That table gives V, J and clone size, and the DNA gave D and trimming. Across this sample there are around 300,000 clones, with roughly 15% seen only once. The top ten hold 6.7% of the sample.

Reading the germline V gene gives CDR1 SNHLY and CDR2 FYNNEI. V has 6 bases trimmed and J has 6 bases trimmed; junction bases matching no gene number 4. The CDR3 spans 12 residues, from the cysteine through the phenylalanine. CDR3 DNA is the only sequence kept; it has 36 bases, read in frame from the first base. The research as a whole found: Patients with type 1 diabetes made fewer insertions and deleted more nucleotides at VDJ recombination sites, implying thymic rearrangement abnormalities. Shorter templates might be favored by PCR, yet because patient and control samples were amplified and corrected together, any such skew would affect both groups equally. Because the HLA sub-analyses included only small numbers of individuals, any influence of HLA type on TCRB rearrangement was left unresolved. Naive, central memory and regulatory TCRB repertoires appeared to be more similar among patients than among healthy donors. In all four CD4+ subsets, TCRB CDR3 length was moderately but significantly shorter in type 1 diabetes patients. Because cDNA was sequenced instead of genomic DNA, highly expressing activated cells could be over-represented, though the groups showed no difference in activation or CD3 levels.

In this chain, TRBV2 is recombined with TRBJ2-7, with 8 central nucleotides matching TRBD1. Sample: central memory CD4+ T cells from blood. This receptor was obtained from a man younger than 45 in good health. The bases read TGTGCCAGCAGACTCACAGGGGGCGAGCAGTACTTC. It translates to CASRLTGGEQYF.